This TCR beta chain emerged from a study of T cell repertoires in cytomegalovirus infection. TCRdb reprocessed the reads with MiXCR, giving one entry per CDR3 protein. Found here are just under 500,000 distinct CDR3 sequences, roughly a third of them singletons; the top ten hold 17%. This clonotype has only a few counts. Its matching antigen is unknown. Germline values: CDR1 LNHDA, CDR2 SQIVND (reference sequence). V shed 3 bases, J shed 6 bases, and the junction held 13 bases outside the gene matches. The CDR3 is 17 residues long. The V gene is TRBV19, the J gene TRBJ2-3; 9 bases fit TRBD2. Sample: cultured PBMCs, taken from culture after CMV antigen stimulation. The TCR was taken from a human donor in good health (CMV status not recorded). Some clones in this sample may be carry-over from other donors' samples. In DNA form, the CDR3 reads TGTGCCAGTAGTATTCCGGGAGTCCTAGCGGGATTGGATACGCAGTATTTT. As protein: CASSIPGVLAGLDTQYF.